Below are 17 T cell receptor beta chains sequenced from a single sample in a study of blood T cell repertoires in COVID-19. Clones were sequenced by immunoSEQ multiplex PCR, and TCRdb holds only the in-frame ones, with some missing. Seen here are about 240,000 clones, around 85% observed once, and the top ten hold about 3.5%. Input material: PBMCs or T cells enriched from blood (not recorded which). Source of these receptors: a woman aged 40-49 years with acute COVID-19.

This clone is a singleton in its sample. The chain employs TRBV7-3 and TRBJ2-2, with 9 nucleotides matching TRBD2. The length of the CDR3 is 17 residues. Per the germline V gene, CDR1 is SGHTA and CDR2 is FQGTGA. Germline trimming cut 2 bases from V and 1 base from J; bases unmatched to any gene: 5. Here the CDR3 reads CASSLGLAGMNTGELFF. For the CDR3, the DNA is TGTGCCAGCAGCTTAGGTCTAGCGGGGATGAACACCGGGGAGCTGTTTTTT.

This chain connects TRBV24-1 to TRBJ2-3; the D is unclear. This CDR3 is built from 13 residues. With 3 bases removed from V and 4 bases from J, the gap between germline ends came to 7 bases. Looked up from germline, CDR1 is KGHDR and CDR2 is SFDVKD. As DNA, the CDR3 is TGTGCCACCAGTGATATAGTGGCAGATACGCAGTATTTT. Translating it yields CATSDIVADTQYF.

The chain has TRBV29-1 and TRBJ1-3; D is possibly TRBD1 (6 bases). CDR1 SQVTM and CDR2 ANQGSEA come from the germline V gene. V shed 6 bases and J shed 0 bases, with 12 bases lying between them. The CDR3 totals 14 residues. This CDR3 is CSVRDTSSGNTIYF. The CDR3 DNA sequence: TGCAGCGTCCGGGACACCAGCTCTGGAAACACCATATATTTT.

The J gene is TRBJ2-1, the V gene TRBV3-1 (or the pseudogene TRBV3-2), with a weak D call TRBD2 (5 bases). CDR3 length: 15 residues. Germline V gene lookup returns CDR1 LGHDT and CDR2 YNNKEL (reference sequence). V dropped 4 bases and J dropped 7 bases, with 17 bases sitting between them. The CDR3 sequence: CASSRELLGGNEQFF. In DNA form, the CDR3 reads TGTGCCAGCAGCCGGGAGCTCCTAGGCGGGAATGAGCAGTTCTTC.

The chain combines TRBV24-1 with TRBJ1-1; D is unresolved. This CDR3 region has 15 residues. From germline, CDR1 is KGHDR and CDR2 SFDVKD. V lost 1 base, J lost 3 bases, and 11 bases lay in between. This CDR3 is CATSDLLDGDTEAFF. CDR3 bases: TGTGCCACCAGTGATTTACTCGACGGGGACACTGAAGCTTTCTTT.

The chain links TRBV29-1 to TRBJ2-1; maybe TRBD1 (5 bases). CDR1 and CDR2 from the germline V gene are SQVTM and ANQGSEA. The CDR3 covers 13 residues. V lost 1 base to trimming and J lost 6 bases, with 10 bases between them. This CDR3 is CSVEVPGRNEQFF. The CDR3 DNA is TGCAGCGTTGAAGTGCCAGGGCGCAATGAGCAGTTCTTC.

The gene calls are TRBV4-2 and TRBJ2-3, with TRBD2 as a possible D gene (5 bases). CDR1 is LGHNA, CDR2 YNFKEQ, per germline. The V gene lost 0 bases and the J gene lost 5 bases, with 12 bases spanning the gap. This CDR3 region has 15 residues. As DNA, the CDR3 is TGTGCCAGCAGCCAAGAAGGTGGCGGAGGAGATACGCAGTATTTT. This gives the protein CASSQEGGGGDTQYF.

The gene calls are TRBV7-2 and TRBJ1-2; a possible D gene is TRBD1 (5 bases). The CDR3 has 14 residues. Trimming took 2 bases from V and 4 from J, leaving 11 bases between them. CDR1 SGHTA and CDR2 FQGNSA come from the germline V gene. CDR3 in DNA: TGTGCCAGCAGCTTACTAGGGGCAGGCTATGGCTACACCTTC. It specifies CASSLLGAGYGYTF.

V is TRBV7-9 and J is TRBJ2-2; the match to TRBD2 covers 9 bases. Trimming at V came to 5 bases and at J to 7 bases, leaving 14 bases not matched to a gene. The CDR3 sequence is 17 residues long. Germline CDR1 and CDR2: SEHNR and FQNEAQ (reference sequence). DNA for the CDR3: TGTGCCAGCAGCCCGTTGGAGACCAGCGGGAGGCACGGGGAGCTGTTTTTT. This translates into CASSPLETSGRHGELFF.

The CDR3 region is CASSLPVVDGYTF. The CDR3 DNA reads as TGTGCCAGCAGCTTACCCGTCGTCGATGGCTACACCTTC. V usage is TRBV7-2 and J usage is TRBJ1-2; D is unresolved. There are 13 residues in the CDR3. The V and J ends lost 2 bases and 6 bases respectively, with 10 bases between them. CDR1 is SGHTA and CDR2 is FQGNSA in the germline V gene.

V is TRBV29-1 and J is TRBJ2-1; TRBD1 matches at 8 bases. V gave up 7 bases and J gave up 7 bases; unmatched junction bases: 9. The germline V gene has CDR1 SQVTM and CDR2 ANQGSEA. This CDR3 region has 13 residues. The CDR3: CSGTGGRRNEQFF. DNA for the CDR3: TGCAGCGGAACAGGGGGACGTAGGAATGAGCAGTTCTTC.

The chain combines TRBV2 with TRBJ2-5; 8 nucleotides agree with TRBD1. With V trimmed by 8 bases and J by 5 bases, 13 bases remained unmatched. The CDR3 sequence is 15 residues long. Germline V gene data show CDR1 as SNHLY and CDR2 as FYNNEI. The CDR3 nucleotides read TGTGCCAGCCCAAGGGCCGGACAGGGTGTGGAGACCCAGTACTTC. It encodes CASPRAGQGVETQYF.

The chain recombines TRBV5-1 with TRBJ2-1; TRBD2 matches at 11 bases. CDR1 SGHRS and CDR2 YFSETQ come from the germline V gene. Trimming cost V 2 bases and J 9 bases; bases outside gene matches: 4. The CDR3 length is 14 residues. In nucleotides, the CDR3 is TGCGCCAGCAGCTTTAGCGGGAGGGCGGGTGAGCAGTTCTTC. Translated, it gives CASSFSGRAGEQFF.

This chain joins TRBV9 and TRBJ2-5, with 9 bases lining up with TRBD2. Germline V CDR1 and CDR2: SGDLS, YYNGEE. The CDR3 has 16 residues. With V trimmed by 5 bases and J by 5 bases, 13 bases remained unmatched. For the CDR3, the DNA is TGTGCCAGCAGTGGAGAAATAGCGGGAGCGGAGGAGACCCAGTACTTC. Its translation: CASSGEIAGAEETQYF.

This clone showed up just a few times. The chain combines TRBV25-1 with TRBJ2-1; D is undetermined. From germline, CDR1 is MGHDK and CDR2 SYGVNS. V lost 1 base and J 8 bases, leaving 9 bases between the germline ends. The CDR3 is made up of 13 amino acids. The CDR3 nucleotides are TGTGCCAGCAGTGAATCGTCCTTCGATGAGCAGTTCTTC. Encoded protein: CASSESSFDEQFF.

The chain links TRBV15 to TRBJ1-4, with 10 bases matching TRBD1. The junction had 7 bases not matched to a gene; V was cut back by 8 bases and J by 7 bases. The length of the CDR3 is 14 residues. Germline V gene lookup returns CDR1 LNHNV and CDR2 YYDKDF (reference sequence). The CDR3 DNA follows: TGTGCCACCCGACGACAGGGGGCACGTGAAAAACTGTTTTTT. This gives the protein CATRRQGAREKLFF.

This clone showed up just a few times. The chain links TRBV19 to TRBJ1-1; 7 bases are a match to TRBD1. Germline values: CDR1 LNHDA, CDR2 SQIVND (reference sequence). The CDR3 is 16 residues long. After removal of 4 bases from V and 5 bases from J, the junction contained 13 bases not matched to a gene. CDR3 coding DNA: TGTGCCAGTAGTACTCGACAGGGTTCGGGTTGGACTGAAGCTTTCTTT. The encoded protein is CASSTRQGSGWTEAFF.